The rows below give T cell receptor beta chains drawn from one sample of a study of CD4 T cells in relation to SARS-CoV-2 and coronaviruses. TCRdb's copy holds only in-frame clones and misses some; the assay was immunoSEQ multiplex PCR. The sample shows tens of thousands of clones, over 70% of them seen only once. No antigens are known for them. The sample consisted of CD4+ T cells from PBMCs, cultured in vitro. The receptors come from a human donor in good health. The CDR3 runs from the conserved cysteine through the conserved F or W. A D gene is named only where the DNA matches it firmly. Size tells how often a clone was seen (once, few, many) or the class of an expanded clone, and some rows leave it out.

clone size	D gene	J gene	V gene	CDR3 length	CDR3 protein	CDR3 DNA
NA	NA	TRBJ1-4	TRBV5-1	17	CASSLEGRPHGGEKLFF	TGCGCCAGCAGCTTGGAGGGCAGGCCCCATGGTGGAGAAAAACTGTTTTTT
NA	TRBD1	TRBJ1-2	TRBV6-1	14	CASSEIGTGYGYTF	TGTGCCAGCAGTGAAATTGGGACAGGGTATGGCTACACCTTC
NA	NA	TRBJ2-7	TRBV11-2	16	CASSLVASQPPYEQYF	TGTGCCAGCAGCTTAGTAGCATCCCAGCCCCCCTACGAGCAGTACTTC
NA	TRBD1	TRBJ2-7	TRBV9	15	CASSYAPGTAYEQYF	TGTGCCAGCAGCTACGCCCCCGGGACAGCGTACGAGCAGTACTTC
once	NA	TRBJ2-5	TRBV7-9	13	CASSFTGSETQYF	TGTGCCAGCAGCTTTACAGGGTCGGAGACCCAGTACTTC
NA	NA	TRBJ2-1	TRBV30	13	CAWSKVGYNEQFF	TGTGCCTGGAGTAAGGTGGGCTACAATGAGCAGTTCTTC
NA	TRBD1	TRBJ1-1	TRBV5-4	14	CASSFPGQGAGAFF	TGTGCCAGCAGCTTTCCGGGACAGGGGGCTGGAGCTTTCTTT
NA	NA	TRBJ2-3	TRBV2	15	CASSNLRTSGDTQYF	TGTGCCAGCAGTAACCTCAGGACATCCGGGGATACGCAGTATTTT
once	NA	TRBJ1-5	TRBV19	16	CASSMFHRAGNQPQHF	TGTGCCAGTAGTATGTTCCACAGGGCGGGCAATCAGCCCCAGCATTTT
NA	NA	TRBJ1-6	TRBV28	14	CASSLVREGSPLHF	TGTGCCAGCAGTTTAGTCCGGGAGGGATCACCCCTCCACTTT
NA	NA	TRBJ2-1	TRBV14	14	CASSPFGGYVFRFF	TGTGCCAGCAGCCCTTTTGGGGGGTATGTATTTCGGTTCTTC